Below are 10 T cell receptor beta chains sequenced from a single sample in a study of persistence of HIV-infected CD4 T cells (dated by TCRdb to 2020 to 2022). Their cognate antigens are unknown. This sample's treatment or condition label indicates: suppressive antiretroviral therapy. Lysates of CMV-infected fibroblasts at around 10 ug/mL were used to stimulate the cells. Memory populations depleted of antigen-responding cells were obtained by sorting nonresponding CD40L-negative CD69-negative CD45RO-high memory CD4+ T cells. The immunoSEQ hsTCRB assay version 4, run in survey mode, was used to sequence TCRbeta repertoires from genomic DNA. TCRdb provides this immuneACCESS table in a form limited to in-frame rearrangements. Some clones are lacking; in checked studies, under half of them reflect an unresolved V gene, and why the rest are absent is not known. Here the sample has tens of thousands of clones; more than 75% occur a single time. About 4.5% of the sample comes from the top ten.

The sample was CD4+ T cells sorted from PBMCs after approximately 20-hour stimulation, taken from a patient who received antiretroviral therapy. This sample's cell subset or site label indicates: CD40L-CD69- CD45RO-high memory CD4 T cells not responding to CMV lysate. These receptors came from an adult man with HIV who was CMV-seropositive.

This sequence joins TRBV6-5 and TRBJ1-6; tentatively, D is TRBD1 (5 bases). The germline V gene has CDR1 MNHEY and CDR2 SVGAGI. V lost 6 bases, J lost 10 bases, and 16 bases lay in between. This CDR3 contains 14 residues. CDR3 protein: CASRWTRALSPLHF. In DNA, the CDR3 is TGTGCCAGCAGGTGGACAAGGGCATTATCACCCCTCCACTTT.

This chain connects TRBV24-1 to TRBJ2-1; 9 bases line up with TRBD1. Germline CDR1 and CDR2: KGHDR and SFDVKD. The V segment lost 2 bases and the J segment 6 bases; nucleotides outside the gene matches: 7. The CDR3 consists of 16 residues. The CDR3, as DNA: TGTGCCACCAGTGATTATACAGGGGGCCTATTCAATGAGCAGTTCTTC. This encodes CATSDYTGGLFNEQFF.

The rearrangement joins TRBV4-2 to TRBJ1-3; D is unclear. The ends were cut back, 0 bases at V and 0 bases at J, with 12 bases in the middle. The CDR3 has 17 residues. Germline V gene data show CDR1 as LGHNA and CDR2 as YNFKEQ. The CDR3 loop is CASSQDSRTPSGNTIYF. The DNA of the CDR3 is TGTGCCAGCAGCCAAGACAGCCGTACCCCCTCTGGAAACACCATATATTTT.

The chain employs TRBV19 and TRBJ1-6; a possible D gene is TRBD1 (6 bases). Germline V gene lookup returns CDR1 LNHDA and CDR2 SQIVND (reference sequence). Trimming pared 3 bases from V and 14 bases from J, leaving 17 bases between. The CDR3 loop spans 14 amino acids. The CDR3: CASSIGSGQVSLHF. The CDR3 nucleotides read TGTGCCAGTAGTATTGGTTCGGGACAAGTCTCCCTCCACTTT.

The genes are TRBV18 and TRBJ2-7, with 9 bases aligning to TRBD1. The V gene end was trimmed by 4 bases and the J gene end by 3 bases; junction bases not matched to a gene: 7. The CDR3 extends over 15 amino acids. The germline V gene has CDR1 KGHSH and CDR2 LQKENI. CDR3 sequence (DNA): TGTGCCAGCTCACGCGGACAGGGGTTTCGCTACGAGCAGTACTTC. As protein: CASSRGQGFRYEQYF.

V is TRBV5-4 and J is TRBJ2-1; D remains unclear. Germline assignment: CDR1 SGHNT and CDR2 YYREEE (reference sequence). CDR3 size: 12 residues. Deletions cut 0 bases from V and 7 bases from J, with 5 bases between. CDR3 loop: CASSLGMNEQFF. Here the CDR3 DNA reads TGTGCCAGCAGCTTGGGAATGAATGAGCAGTTCTTC.

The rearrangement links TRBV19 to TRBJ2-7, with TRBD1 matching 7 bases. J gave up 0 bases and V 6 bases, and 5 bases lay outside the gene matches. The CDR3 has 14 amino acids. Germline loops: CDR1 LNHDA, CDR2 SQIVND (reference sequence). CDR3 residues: CASRGQTSSYEQYF. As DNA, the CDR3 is TGTGCCAGTAGGGGACAGACGAGCTCCTACGAGCAGTACTTC.

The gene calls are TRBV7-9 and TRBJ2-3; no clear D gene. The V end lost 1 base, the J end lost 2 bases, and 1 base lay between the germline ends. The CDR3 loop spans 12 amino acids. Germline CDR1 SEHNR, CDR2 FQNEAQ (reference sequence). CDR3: CASSLDTDTQYF. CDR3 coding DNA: TGTGCCAGCAGCTTAGACACAGATACGCAGTATTTT.

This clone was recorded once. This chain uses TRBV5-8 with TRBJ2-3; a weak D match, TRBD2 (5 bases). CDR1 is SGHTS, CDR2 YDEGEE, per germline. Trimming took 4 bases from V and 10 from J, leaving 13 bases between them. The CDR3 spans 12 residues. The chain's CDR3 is CASSQLVGAQYF. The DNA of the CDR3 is TGTGCCAGCAGCCAACTAGTAGGCGCGCAGTATTTT.

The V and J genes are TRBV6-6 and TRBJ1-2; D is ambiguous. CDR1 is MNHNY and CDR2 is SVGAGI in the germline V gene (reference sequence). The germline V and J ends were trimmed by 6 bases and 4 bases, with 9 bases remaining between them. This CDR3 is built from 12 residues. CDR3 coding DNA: TGTGCCAGCAGCTCTACACCCTATGGCTACACCTTC. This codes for CASSSTPYGYTF.